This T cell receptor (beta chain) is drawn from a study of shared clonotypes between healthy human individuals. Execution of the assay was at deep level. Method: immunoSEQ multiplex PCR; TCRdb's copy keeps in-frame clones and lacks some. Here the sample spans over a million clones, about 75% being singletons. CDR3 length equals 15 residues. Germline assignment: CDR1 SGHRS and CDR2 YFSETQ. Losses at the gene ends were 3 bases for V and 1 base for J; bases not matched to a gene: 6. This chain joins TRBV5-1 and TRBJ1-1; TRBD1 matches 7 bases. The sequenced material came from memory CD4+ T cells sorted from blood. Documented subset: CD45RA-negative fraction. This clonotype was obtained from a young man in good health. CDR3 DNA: TGCGCCAGCAGCTCGGAGGGACAGTGGAACACTGAAGCTTTCTTT. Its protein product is CASSSEGQWNTEAFF.